The 21 T cell receptor beta chains in this list originate from one sample, sequenced in a study of blood T cell repertoires in COVID-19. Data came from immunoSEQ multiplex PCR; TCRdb stores just in-frame clones and leaves some out. Of some 290,000 clones listed, over 65% are singletons. The sequencing sample was made of peripheral blood. These receptors all come from a man aged 55 to 70 who had recovered from COVID-19.

The chain joins TRBV5-1 to TRBJ1-1; 7 positions match TRBD1. Germline CDR1 SGHRS, CDR2 YFSETQ. V lost 4 bases and J lost 1; bases outside the gene matches: 13. The CDR3 totals 17 residues. DNA of the CDR3: TGCGCCAGCAGCCCCCGGGACAGTCGAGGGGCGAACACTGAAGCTTTCTTT. Protein sequence: CASSPRDSRGANTEAFF.

The chain is built from TRBV24-1 and TRBJ2-3, with 9 nucleotides matching TRBD1. Germline V gene sequence: CDR1 KGHDR, CDR2 SFDVKD. Unmatched junction bases numbered 7, after V lost 4 bases and J lost 6 bases. The CDR3 runs 15 residues. The CDR3 here is CATSEGTGWLDTQYF. Written as DNA, the CDR3 is TGTGCCACCAGTGAGGGGACAGGGTGGCTTGATACGCAGTATTTT.

J is TRBJ1-4 and V is TRBV10-3; weak D call: TRBD1 (6 bases). Trimming pared 4 bases from V and 5 bases from J, leaving 8 bases between. The germline V gene has CDR1 ENHRY and CDR2 SYGVKD. The CDR3 totals 13 residues. CDR3 loop: CAISAGANEKLFF. CDR3 sequence (DNA): TGTGCCATCAGTGCAGGGGCGAATGAAAAACTGTTTTTT.

The chain recombines TRBV5-6 with TRBJ1-1; D gene ambiguous. V was pared by 4 bases and J by 2 bases, with 9 bases between. The CDR3 length is 13 residues. Germline V CDR1 and CDR2: SGHDT, YYEEEE. The CDR3 DNA sequence: TGTGCCAGCAGCCCCCTTTTAAACACTGAAGCTTTCTTT. Its protein product is CASSPLLNTEAFF.

This clone was observed once. V usage is TRBV6-1 and J usage is TRBJ2-7; 10 bases are a match to TRBD1. The CDR3 is 14 amino acids. Germline CDR1 and CDR2: MNHNS and SASEGT. V gave up 6 bases and J gave up 3 bases; unmatched junction bases: 5. The CDR3 region has the DNA TGTGCCAGCAGCAAAGACAGGGGGCACTACGAGCAGTACTTC. Protein product: CASSKDRGHYEQYF.

This chain joins TRBV6-4 and TRBJ1-1, with TRBD1 matching 7 bases. The CDR3 is 13 residues long. J gave up 6 bases and V 6 bases, and 7 bases lay outside the gene matches. Germline values: CDR1 MRHNA, CDR2 SNTAGT. The CDR3 DNA reads as TGTGCCAGCAGCCCGACAGGGATCGCTGAAGCTTTCTTT. This sequence encodes CASSPTGIAEAFF.

The chain couples TRBV6-5 to TRBJ2-3; D unresolved. V was clipped by 6 bases and J by 8 bases, with 12 bases between them. The germline V gene has CDR1 MNHEY and CDR2 SVGAGI. The CDR3 consists of 12 residues. The CDR3 region is CASSSPVRTQYF. Written as DNA, the CDR3 is TGTGCCAGCAGCTCCCCTGTCCGTACGCAGTATTTT.

The rearrangement links TRBV21-1 to TRBJ2-3; TRBD2 reflects the table's D call only, with no check against the DNA. TRBV21-1 is assigned pseudogene status. CDR3 size: 15 residues. The CDR3 bases are TGTGCCAGCAGCAGCGGCTTTCTTGAGGGGGGGGCGCAGTATTTT. It specifies CASSSGFLEGGAQYF.

The chain couples TRBV10-3 to TRBJ2-7; D unclear. Trimming left V 7 bases short and J 7 bases short, with 14 bases between. This CDR3 comprises 12 residues. Germline V gives CDR1 ENHRY, CDR2 SYGVKD. The CDR3 protein is CAITNSPPEQYF. Here the CDR3 DNA reads TGTGCCATCACCAACTCCCCCCCAGAGCAGTACTTC.

The chain uses TRBV2 and TRBJ1-1; D not certain. Trimming took off 6 bases at V and 2 bases at J, with 10 bases between the two ends. Looked up from germline, CDR1 is SNHLY and CDR2 is FYNNEI. The CDR3 extends over 13 amino acids. The CDR3 sequence: CASRTLLNTEAFF. As DNA, the CDR3 is TGTGCCAGCAGGACGCTACTAAACACTGAAGCTTTCTTT.

This clone has a handful of counts. The rearrangement uses TRBV5-1 and TRBJ2-7; 14 bases line up with TRBD2. V shed 2 bases and J 3 bases; nucleotides not matched to a gene: 1. CDR1 and CDR2 from the germline V gene are SGHRS and YFSETQ. The CDR3 extends over 15 amino acids. The chain's CDR3 is CASSFGLAGGYEQYF. CDR3 sequence (DNA): TGCGCCAGCAGCTTCGGACTAGCGGGGGGCTACGAGCAGTACTTC.

The rearrangement links TRBV7-2 to TRBJ2-5; TRBD2 aligns across 8 bases. Trimming at V came to 1 base and at J to 5 bases, leaving 6 bases not matched to a gene. Germline-derived CDR1 and CDR2 are SGHTA and FQGNSA. The CDR3 covers 15 residues. CDR3 bases: TGTGCCAGCAGCTTAGTGGCGGGAGGACGGGAGACCCAGTACTTC. Protein product: CASSLVAGGRETQYF.

This clone showed up just once. The V and J genes are TRBV4-1 and TRBJ1-1; 8 bases are a match to TRBD1. The CDR3 is 15 amino acids. The V and J ends lost 3 bases and 0 bases, in that order; junction bases with no gene match: 3. In germline, CDR1 is MGHRA, CDR2 YSYEKL. As DNA, the CDR3 is TGCGCCAGCAGCCAGGACAGGGCAATGAACACTGAAGCTTTCTTT. This translates into CASSQDRAMNTEAFF.

The rearrangement links TRBV28 to TRBJ1-5; a possible D gene is TRBD1 (5 bases). Germline CDR1 MDHEN, CDR2 SYDVKM. V lost 2 bases and J lost 4, with 12 bases in between. This CDR3 spans 15 amino acids. CDR3 protein: CASSLPRAKNQPQHF. The CDR3 DNA follows: TGTGCCAGCAGTTTACCCAGGGCGAAAAATCAGCCCCAGCATTTT. The full variable domain, with the rest looked up from reference TRBV28 and TRBJ1-5, is DVKVTQSSRYLVKRTGEKVFLECVQDMDHENMFWYRQDPGLGLRLIYFSYDVKMKEKGDIPEGYSVSREKKERFSLILESASTNQTSMYLCASSLPRAKNQPQHFGDGTRLSIL.

The V and J genes are TRBV19 and TRBJ2-5, with D possibly being TRBD1 (5 bases). Per the germline V gene, CDR1 is LNHDA and CDR2 is SQIVND (reference sequence). The CDR3 is 14 amino acids. Trimming shortened V by 0 bases and J by 5 bases, and 10 bases separated the two germline ends. The CDR3 spells CASSIEPPGETQYF. The CDR3 DNA reads as TGTGCCAGTAGTATAGAACCGCCAGGGGAGACCCAGTACTTC.

The rearrangement links TRBV11-2 to TRBJ1-1; D not resolved. Germline lookup yields CDR1 SGHAT and CDR2 FQNNGV. Trimming shortened V by 1 base and J by 2 bases, and 5 bases separated the two germline ends. The length of the CDR3 is 13 residues. The CDR3 loop reads CASSLGRNTEAFF. In DNA, the CDR3 is TGTGCCAGCAGCTTAGGTCGTAACACTGAAGCTTTCTTT.

The gene calls are TRBV29-1 and TRBJ2-5; weak D call: TRBD1 (5 bases). Trimming stripped 5 bases from V and 4 bases from J, with 8 bases between. Germline V gives CDR1 SQVTM, CDR2 ANQGSEA. The CDR3 covers 11 residues. The chain's CDR3 is CSVRQRETQYF. CDR3 nucleotide sequence: TGCAGCGTTCGACAGAGAGAGACCCAGTACTTC.

Remarks on this clone: Compared with germline, one end of the junction differs, possibly owing to a read error. CDR3 coding DNA: TGCAGCGTGGAAGGGACAGAGTATGGCTACACCTTC. Amino acid sequence: CSVEGTEYGYTF. The rearrangement joins TRBV29-1 to TRBJ1-2; 7 bases agree with TRBD1. This CDR3 spans 12 amino acids. CDR1 SQVTM and CDR2 ANQGSEA come from the germline V gene.

The J gene is TRBJ2-1, the V gene TRBV4-1, with D uncertain. The CDR3 is made up of 12 amino acids. Germline CDR1 is MGHRA and CDR2 is YSYEKL. Trimming cost V 3 bases and J 10 bases, with 10 bases left between them. The CDR3 sequence is CASSHPYAEQFF. The CDR3 coding sequence is TGCGCCAGCAGCCATCCCTACGCGGAGCAGTTCTTC.

The chain has TRBV27 and TRBJ1-2; 8 bases align to TRBD1. Germline V gene lookup returns CDR1 MNHEY and CDR2 SMNVEV (reference sequence). The V gene end was trimmed by 5 bases and the J gene end by 3 bases; junction bases not matched to a gene: 14. The CDR3 has 17 amino acids. The CDR3 protein is CASSPGWGRGLYYGYTF. The CDR3 DNA is TGTGCCAGCAGTCCCGGGTGGGGCAGGGGGCTATACTATGGCTACACCTTC.

The genes are TRBV19 and TRBJ2-2; D not resolved. Trimming removed 7 bases at V and 6 bases at J, with 9 bases between. The CDR3 totals 12 residues. The germline CDR1 and CDR2 sequences are LNHDA and SQIVND (reference sequence). The CDR3 is CASTLVSGELFF. The CDR3 DNA follows: TGTGCCAGTACCCTAGTTTCCGGGGAGCTGTTTTTT.